The present T cell receptor beta chain was sequenced within a study of beta chain features in type 1 diabetes. Overall study findings and caveats: VDJ junctions sequenced from type 1 diabetes patients showed fewer insertions and more deletions. Among patients with Type 1 diabetes, TCRB CDR3s were moderately but significantly shorter in every one of the four CD4+ subsets. For TCRB rearrangement, an influence of HLA type remained unresolved here.

Reverse transcription of all isolated RNA meant that expressed TCRB transcripts were sequenced. This table comes from immunoSEQ multiplex PCR, and its TCRdb copy is limited to in-frame clones, with some not included. The sample contains 600,000 to 650,000 clones, around 15% of which appear only once. CDR1 and CDR2 (germline): MNHNY, SVGAGI (reference sequence). Trimming stripped 0 bases from V and 6 bases from J, with 15 bases between. This CDR3 contains 15 residues. In this sample, this clone turned up a few times. Its antigen is not known. The chain combines TRBV6-6 with TRBJ2-7; D is undetermined. Material: naive CD4+ T cells from blood. This sequence was found in a man between 18 and 35 years old in good health. CDR3: CASSYSFNFIGEQYF. The CDR3 nucleotides are TGTGCCAGCAGTTACTCGTTCAATTTTATCGGCGAGCAGTACTTC.